The TCR beta chain under discussion was sequenced for a study of blood T cells in healthy people across ages. A J-beta primer mix and a sample-barcoded 5' primer were used in a second PCR of about 7 to 12 cycles. TCRdb reprocessed the 5' RACE reads with MiXCR, giving one entry per CDR3 protein. Of 650,000 to 950,000 distinct CDR3 sequences in the sample, 44% are singletons; the top ten hold under 20%. CDR3 length: 14 residues. Trimming removed 1 base from V and 5 bases from J, with 10 bases in between. Germline V gene sequence: CDR1 SGHRS, CDR2 YFSETQ. Sequenced material: blood. J is TRBJ2-1 and V is TRBV5-1; D perhaps matches TRBD2 (5 bases). The sequence was obtained from a man aged 60 to 69 in good health. The CDR3 sequence: CASSLIEGHNEQFF. Here the CDR3 DNA reads TGCGCCAGCAGCTTGATCGAGGGCCACAATGAGCAGTTCTTC.